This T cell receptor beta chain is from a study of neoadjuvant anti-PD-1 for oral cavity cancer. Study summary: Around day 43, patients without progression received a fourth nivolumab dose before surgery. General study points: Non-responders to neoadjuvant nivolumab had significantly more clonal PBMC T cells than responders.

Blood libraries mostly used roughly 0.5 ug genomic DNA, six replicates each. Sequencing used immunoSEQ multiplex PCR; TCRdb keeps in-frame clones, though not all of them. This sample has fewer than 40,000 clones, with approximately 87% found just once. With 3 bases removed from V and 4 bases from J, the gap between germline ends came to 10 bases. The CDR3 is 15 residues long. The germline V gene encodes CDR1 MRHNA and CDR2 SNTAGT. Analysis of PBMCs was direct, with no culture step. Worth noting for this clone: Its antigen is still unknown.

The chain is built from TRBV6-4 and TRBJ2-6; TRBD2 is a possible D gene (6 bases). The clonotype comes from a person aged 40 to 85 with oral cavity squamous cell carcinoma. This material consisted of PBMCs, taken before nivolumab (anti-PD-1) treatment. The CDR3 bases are TGTGCCAGCAGTGATCGGGAGACCGGGGCCAACGTCCTGACTTTC. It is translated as CASSDRETGANVLTF.